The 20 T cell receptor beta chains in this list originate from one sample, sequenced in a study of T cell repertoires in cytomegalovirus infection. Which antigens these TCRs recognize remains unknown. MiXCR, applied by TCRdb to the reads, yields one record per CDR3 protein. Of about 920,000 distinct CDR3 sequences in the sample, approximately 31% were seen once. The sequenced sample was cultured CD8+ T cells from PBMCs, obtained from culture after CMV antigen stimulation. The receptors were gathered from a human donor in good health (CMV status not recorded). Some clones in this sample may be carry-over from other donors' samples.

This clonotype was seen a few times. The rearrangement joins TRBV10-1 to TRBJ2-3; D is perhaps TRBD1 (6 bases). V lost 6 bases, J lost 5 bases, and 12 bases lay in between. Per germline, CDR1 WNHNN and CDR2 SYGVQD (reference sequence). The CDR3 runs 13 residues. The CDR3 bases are TGCGCCAGCAGCTTACAGGGCAGAGATACGCAGTATTTT. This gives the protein CASSLQGRDTQYF.

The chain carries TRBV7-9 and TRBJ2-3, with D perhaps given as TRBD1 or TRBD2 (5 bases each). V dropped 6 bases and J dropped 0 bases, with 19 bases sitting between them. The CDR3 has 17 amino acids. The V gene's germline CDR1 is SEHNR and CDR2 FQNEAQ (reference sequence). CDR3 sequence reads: CASRGPGPTSSTDTQYF. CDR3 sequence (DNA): TGTGCCAGCAGGGGACCGGGGCCTACCTCAAGCACAGATACGCAGTATTTT.

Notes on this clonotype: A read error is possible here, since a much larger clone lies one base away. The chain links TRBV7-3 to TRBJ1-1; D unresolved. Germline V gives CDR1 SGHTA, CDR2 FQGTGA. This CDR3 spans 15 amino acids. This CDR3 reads CTSSLKAGKNTEAFF. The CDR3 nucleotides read TGTACCAGCAGCTTAAAAGCGGGAAAGAACACTGAAGCTTTCTTT.

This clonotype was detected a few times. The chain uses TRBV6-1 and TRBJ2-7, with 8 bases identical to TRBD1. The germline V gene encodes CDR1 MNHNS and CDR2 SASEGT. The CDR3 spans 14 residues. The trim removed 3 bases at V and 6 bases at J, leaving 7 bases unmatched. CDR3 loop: CASSDGTGGAEQYV. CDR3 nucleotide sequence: TGTGCCAGCAGTGACGGGACAGGAGGTGCCGAGCAGTACGTC.

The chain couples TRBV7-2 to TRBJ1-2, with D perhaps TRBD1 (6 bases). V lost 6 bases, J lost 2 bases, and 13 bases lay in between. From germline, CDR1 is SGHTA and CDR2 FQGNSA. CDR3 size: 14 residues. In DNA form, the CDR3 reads TGTGCCAGCAGTTCGGACAGCTGGAACTATGGCTACACCTTC. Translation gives CASSSDSWNYGYTF.

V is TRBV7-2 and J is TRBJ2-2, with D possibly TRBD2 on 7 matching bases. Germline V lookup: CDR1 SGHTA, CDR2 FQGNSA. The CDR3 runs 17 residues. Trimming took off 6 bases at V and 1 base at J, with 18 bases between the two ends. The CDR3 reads CASSGPGGQENTGELFF. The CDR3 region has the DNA TGTGCCAGCAGTGGACCCGGGGGGCAAGAGAACACCGGGGAGCTGTTTTTT.

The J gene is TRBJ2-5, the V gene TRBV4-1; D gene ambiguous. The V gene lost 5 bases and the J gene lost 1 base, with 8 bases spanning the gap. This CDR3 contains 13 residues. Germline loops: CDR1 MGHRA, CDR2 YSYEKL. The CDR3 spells CASSGPSQETQYF. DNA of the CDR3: TGCGCCAGCAGCGGTCCATCCCAAGAGACCCAGTACTTC.

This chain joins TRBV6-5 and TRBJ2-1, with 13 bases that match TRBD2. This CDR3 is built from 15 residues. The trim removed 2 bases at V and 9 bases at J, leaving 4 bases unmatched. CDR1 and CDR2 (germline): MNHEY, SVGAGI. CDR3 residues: CASSYGTSGASEQFF. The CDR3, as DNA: TGTGCCAGCAGTTACGGGACTAGCGGGGCGAGTGAGCAGTTCTTC.

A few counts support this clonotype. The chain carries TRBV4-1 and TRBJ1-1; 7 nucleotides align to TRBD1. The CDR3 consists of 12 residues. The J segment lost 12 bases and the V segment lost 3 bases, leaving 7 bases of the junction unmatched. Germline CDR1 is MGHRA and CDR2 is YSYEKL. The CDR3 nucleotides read TGCGCCAGCAGCCAGGGAGACAGGGCATCTTTCTTT. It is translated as CASSQGDRASFF.

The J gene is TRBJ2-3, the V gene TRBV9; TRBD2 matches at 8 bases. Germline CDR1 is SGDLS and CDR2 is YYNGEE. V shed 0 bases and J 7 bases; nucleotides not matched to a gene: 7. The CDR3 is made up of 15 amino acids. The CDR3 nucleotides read TGTGCCAGCAGCGTAGACGCGGGGGGAGATAATACGCAGTATTTT. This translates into CASSVDAGGDNTQYF.

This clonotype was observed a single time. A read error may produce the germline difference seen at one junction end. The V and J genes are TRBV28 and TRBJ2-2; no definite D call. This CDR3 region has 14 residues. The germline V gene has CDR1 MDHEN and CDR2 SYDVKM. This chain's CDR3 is CANSFSVTIGELFF. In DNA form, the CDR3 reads TGTGCCAACAGTTTTTCCGTGACGATCGGGGAGCTGTTTTTT.

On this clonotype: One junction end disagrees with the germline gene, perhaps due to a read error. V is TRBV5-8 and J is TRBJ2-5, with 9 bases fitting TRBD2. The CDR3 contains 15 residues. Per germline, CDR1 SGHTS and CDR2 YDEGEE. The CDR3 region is CVSSLSGGTQETQYF. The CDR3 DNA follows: TGTGTCAGCAGCCTCAGCGGGGGGACCCAAGAGACCCAGTACTTC.

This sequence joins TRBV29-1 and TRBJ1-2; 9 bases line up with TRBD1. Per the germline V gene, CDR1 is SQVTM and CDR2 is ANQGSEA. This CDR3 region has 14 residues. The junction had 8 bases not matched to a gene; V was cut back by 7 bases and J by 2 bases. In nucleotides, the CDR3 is TGCAGCGCACCAAACAGGGGGCGCAACTATGGCTACACCTTC. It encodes CSAPNRGRNYGYTF.

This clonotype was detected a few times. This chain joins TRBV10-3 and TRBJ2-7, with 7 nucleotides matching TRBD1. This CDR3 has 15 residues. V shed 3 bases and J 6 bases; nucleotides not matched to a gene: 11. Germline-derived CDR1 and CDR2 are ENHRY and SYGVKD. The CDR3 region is CAISDVDRVGGEQYV. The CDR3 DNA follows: TGTGCCATCAGTGATGTCGACAGGGTCGGAGGCGAGCAGTACGTC.

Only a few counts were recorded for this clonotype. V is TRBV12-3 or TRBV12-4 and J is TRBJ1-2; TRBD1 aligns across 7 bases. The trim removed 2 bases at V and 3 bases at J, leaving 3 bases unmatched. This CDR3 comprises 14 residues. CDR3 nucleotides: TGTGCCAGCAGTTTATGGACAGGTGACTATGGCTACACCTTC. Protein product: CASSLWTGDYGYTF.

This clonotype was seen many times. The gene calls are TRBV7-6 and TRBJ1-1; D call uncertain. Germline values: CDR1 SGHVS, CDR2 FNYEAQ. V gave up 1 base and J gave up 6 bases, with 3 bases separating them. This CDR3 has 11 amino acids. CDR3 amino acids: CASSLDSEAFF. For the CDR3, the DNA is TGTGCCAGCAGCTTAGATTCTGAAGCTTTCTTT.

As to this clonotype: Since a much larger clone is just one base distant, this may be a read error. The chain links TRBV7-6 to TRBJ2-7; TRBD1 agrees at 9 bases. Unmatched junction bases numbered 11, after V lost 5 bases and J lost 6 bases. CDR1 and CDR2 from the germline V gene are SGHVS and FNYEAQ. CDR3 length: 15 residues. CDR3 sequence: CASSPEQGASFEQYF. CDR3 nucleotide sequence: TGTGCCAGCAGCCCCGAACAGGGGGCTTCTTTCGAGCAGTACTTC.

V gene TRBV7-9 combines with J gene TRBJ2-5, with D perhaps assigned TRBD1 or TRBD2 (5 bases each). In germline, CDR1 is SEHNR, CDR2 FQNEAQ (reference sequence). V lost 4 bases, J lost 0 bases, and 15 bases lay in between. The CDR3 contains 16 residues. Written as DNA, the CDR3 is TGTGCCAGCAGCTCCCCGGATCCGGGACACCAAGAGACCCAGTACTTC. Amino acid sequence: CASSSPDPGHQETQYF. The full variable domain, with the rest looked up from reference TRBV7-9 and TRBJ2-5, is DTGVSQNPRHKITKRGQNVTFRCDPISEHNRLYWYRQTLGQGPEFLTYFQNEAQLEKSRLLSDRFSAERPKGSFSTLEIQRTEQGDSAMYLCASSSPDPGHQETQYFGPGTRLLVL.

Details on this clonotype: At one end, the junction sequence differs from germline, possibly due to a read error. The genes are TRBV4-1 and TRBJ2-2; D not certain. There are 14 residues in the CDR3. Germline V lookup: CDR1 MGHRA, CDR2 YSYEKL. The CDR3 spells CASSHGADTGELFF. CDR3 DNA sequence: TGTGCCAGCAGCCACGGCGCCGACACCGGGGAGCTGTTTTTT.

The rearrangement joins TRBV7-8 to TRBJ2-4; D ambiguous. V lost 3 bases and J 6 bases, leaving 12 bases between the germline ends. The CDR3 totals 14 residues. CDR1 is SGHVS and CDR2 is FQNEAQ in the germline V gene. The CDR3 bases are TGTGCCAGCAGCTTCGTCGATCTTTTAAACATTCAGTACTTC. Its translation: CASSFVDLLNIQYF.